This TCR beta chain was documented in a study of T cells in Graves' hyperthyroidism and ophthalmopathy. Study at large: Staff took peripheral blood when the initial diagnosis was made, before any treatment began. Regarding the study as a whole: A median approximately 6.8 months before onset, the model predicted ophthalmopathy.

Germline-derived CDR1 and CDR2 are GTSNPN and SVGIG (reference sequence). The CDR3 totals 16 residues. Trimming pared 1 base from V and 0 bases from J, leaving 15 bases between. From RNA transcripts, TCR beta CDR3 regions were amplified. HTBI primers were employed in a first-round RT-PCR of the TCR CDR3. TCRdb passed the multiplex PCR reads through MiXCR, listing each CDR3 protein once. The table records roughly 530,000 distinct CDR3 sequences, roughly a sixth of them present only once. This clonotype was counted many times. Its target is unknown. V is TRBV30 and J is TRBJ1-1; D is unclear. What was sequenced was blood. The clonotype originates from a woman aged 18 to 35 with Graves' ophthalmopathy. The CDR3 reads CAWSGGGAGLNTEAFF. The CDR3 DNA reads TGTGCCTGGAGTGGCGGAGGAGCAGGCCTGAACACTGAAGCTTTCTTT.